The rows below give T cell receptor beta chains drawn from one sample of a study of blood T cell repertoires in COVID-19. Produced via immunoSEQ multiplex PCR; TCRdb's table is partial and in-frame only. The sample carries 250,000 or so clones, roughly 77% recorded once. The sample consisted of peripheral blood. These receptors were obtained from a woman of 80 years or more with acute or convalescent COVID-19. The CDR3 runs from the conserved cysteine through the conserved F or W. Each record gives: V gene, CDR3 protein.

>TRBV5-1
CASSQTGSEKLFF
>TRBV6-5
CASSVDPRASYEQYF
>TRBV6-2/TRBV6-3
CASSDTSGANVLTF
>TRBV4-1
CASKSVGAGELFF
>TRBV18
CASSPGQPANYGYTF
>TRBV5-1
CASSLEAGRTGELFF
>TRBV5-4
CASSLRLSERTDTQYF
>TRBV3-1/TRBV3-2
CASSQGIDNNQPQHF
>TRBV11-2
CASSPKKPQETQYF
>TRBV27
CASPGGKRWNQPQHF
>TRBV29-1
CSVGLAGVGSYEQYF
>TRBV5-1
CASSLGTGGDSPLHF
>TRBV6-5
CASSYLATRNTEAFF
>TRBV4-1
CASSQVEASGTGQFF
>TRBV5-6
CASSLNTRTDTQYF
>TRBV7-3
CASSSAPTSGGAGEQFF
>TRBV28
CASRKNRGLAEKLFF
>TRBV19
CASRRGNTIYF
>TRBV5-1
CASRGQGSFSYEQYF
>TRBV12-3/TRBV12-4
CASSFKGGHGYTF
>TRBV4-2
CASSQNLPSGVNTGELFF
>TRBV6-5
CASSYQDRVRGEAFF
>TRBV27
CASSSKQGWGNYGYTF